The 5 T cell receptor beta chains below come from one sample, sequenced in a study of blood T cell repertoires in COVID-19. The repertoire was sequenced with immunoSEQ multiplex PCR; TCRdb's copy has only in-frame clones and lacks some. The sample carries some 210,000 clones, around four fifths recorded once. What was sequenced was peripheral blood. The source of these receptors is a human donor in a cohort sampled during active COVID-19.

This rearrangement joins TRBV7-9 to TRBJ2-3; TRBD2 is a possible D gene (6 bases). Germline-derived CDR1 and CDR2 are SEHNR and FQNEAQ (reference sequence). The CDR3 runs 15 residues. V lost 5 bases, J lost 4 bases, and 16 bases lay in between. This CDR3 is CASSPPRGAPDTQYF. CDR3 coding DNA: TGTGCCAGCAGCCCTCCCCGCGGGGCCCCAGATACGCAGTATTTT.

Here the CDR3 reads CASSLVAGGIGNEQFF. CDR3 coding DNA: TGTGCCAGCAGCTTAGTAGCGGGGGGGATTGGGAATGAGCAGTTCTTC. The chain recombines TRBV7-6 with TRBJ2-1, with 11 nucleotides matching TRBD2. CDR1 and CDR2 from the germline V gene are SGHVS and FNYEAQ. The junction had 6 bases not matched to a gene; V was cut back by 1 base and J by 7 bases. The CDR3 length is 16 residues. Complete variable domain (other parts from reference TRBV7-6 and TRBJ2-1): GAGVSQSPRYKVTKRGQDVALRCDPISGHVSLYWYRQALGQGPEFLTYFNYEAQQDKSGLPNDRFSAERPEGSISTLTIQRTEQRDSAMYRCASSLVAGGIGNEQFFGPGTRLTVL.

The CDR3 here is CASSFQGQPGELFF. The DNA for the CDR3 is TGTGCCAGCAGCTTTCAAGGACAGCCCGGGGAGCTGTTTTTT. J is TRBJ2-2 and V is TRBV7-9; D perhaps matches TRBD1 (6 bases). The CDR3 has 14 residues. Germline CDR1 reads SEHNR; CDR2 reads FQNEAQ (reference sequence). V lost 3 bases and J lost 6, with 11 bases in between.

Of note for this clone: Additional DNA sequences in this sample encode the identical CDR3. The rearrangement uses TRBV4-1 and TRBJ2-2; 8 bases are a match to TRBD1. Unmatched junction bases numbered 2, after V lost 1 base and J lost 4 bases. The CDR3 contains 15 residues. Germline CDR1 MGHRA, CDR2 YSYEKL. CDR3 sequence (DNA): TGCGCCAGCAGCCAAGGACAGGGGAGCACCGGGGAGCTGTTTTTT. Encoded protein: CASSQGQGSTGELFF.

As DNA, the CDR3 is TGTGCCAGCAGGAGAGAAGTAAATCAGCCCCAGCATTTT. It yields the protein CASRREVNQPQHF. The gene calls are TRBV28 and TRBJ1-5; D gene ambiguous. The germline CDR1 and CDR2 sequences are MDHEN and SYDVKM. The germline V and J ends were trimmed by 6 bases and 4 bases, with 10 bases remaining between them. The CDR3 runs 13 residues.